These T cell receptor beta chains were read from a single sample in a study of T cells expressing NK-cell markers. TCRdb reworked the 5' RACE reads into one entry per CDR3 protein, no DNA. The specimen's table records fewer than 400,000 distinct CDR3 sequences. Sample: blood T cells: a sorted CD56 or NKG2C T cell subset, CD4+ or CD8+ T cells, or bulk PBMC T cells (not recorded which). These receptors were obtained from a man aged 18 to 69 in good health. CDR3s include the opening cysteine and the closing phenylalanine or tryptophan.

TRBV2	TRBJ2-5	CASSVIKETQYF
TRBV18	TRBJ2-5	CASSQAGTIQETQYF
TRBV10-3	TRBJ1-2	CAIRGGNGGYTF
TRBV6-1	TRBJ2-4	CASSSAGLAKNIQYF
TRBV21-1	TRBJ1-5	CASPKGRQVSNQPQHF
TRBV6-1	TRBJ2-6	CASSGEDRGGSGANVLTF
TRBV11-2	TRBJ2-3	CASSLGGGAGTNTDTQYF
TRBV6-1	TRBJ1-1	CASSNDRGPNTEAFF
TRBV29-1	TRBJ1-1	CSVVRITEAFF
TRBV19	TRBJ2-1	CASRGRGVVSSYNEQFF
TRBV3-1	TRBJ1-2	CASSQDQVTGYGYTF
TRBV12-3/TRBV12-4	TRBJ2-1	CASSFRDFRYNEQFF
TRBV27	TRBJ2-3	CASRRATNTDTQYF
TRBV12-3/TRBV12-4	TRBJ2-5	CASSTRGRKETQYF
TRBV6-5	TRBJ2-1	CASSYEGGAISNEQFF
TRBV5-4	TRBJ2-3	CASSLVGGSGDTQYF
TRBV3-1	TRBJ2-2	CASSPRAQIYTGELFF
TRBV29-1	TRBJ2-2	CSVEKGFTGELFF
TRBV27	TRBJ2-5	CASSTSTSGRRGETQYF
TRBV2	TRBJ2-7	CASSERLAGGHHEQYF
TRBV6-5	TRBJ2-1	CASSYSYGTQVRDNEQFF
TRBV10-3	TRBJ2-3	CAISAQGRGDTQYF
TRBV7-2	TRBJ2-2	CASSPRLAGGTGELFF
TRBV29-1	TRBJ2-5	CSVLPSGGQETQYF
TRBV4-1	TRBJ1-5	CASSSQVNQPQHF
TRBV6-1	TRBJ2-1	CASSDPGGALNEQFF
TRBV20-1	TRBJ1-1	CSAREHTHTEAFF
TRBV10-3	TRBJ2-2	CAISATSSGELFF
TRBV5-1	TRBJ1-6	CASKTQGVENSPLHF
TRBV7-6	TRBJ2-3	CASSQELAGTQYF
TRBV3-1	TRBJ1-6	CASSQGRMPLHF
TRBV5-4	TRBJ1-1	CASSRGGPGTEAFF
TRBV28	TRBJ1-6	CASRPTGRESLHF
TRBV7-8	TRBJ1-4	CASSPHYRGTNEKLFF
TRBV15	TRBJ2-7	CATSRAGWSSYEQYF